The 27 T cell receptor beta chains in this list originate from one sample, sequenced in a study of cytomegalovirus exposure and HLA in healthy donors. Measured with immunoSEQ multiplex PCR; TCRdb has only the in-frame clones, and not every one. The repertoire holds about 48,000 clones, approximately 88% seen once, with about 7% in the top ten. Sample: PBMCs. These receptors originate from a woman in her twenties or thirties in good health and CMV-seronegative.

This clone showed up just a few times. V usage is TRBV5-1 and J usage is TRBJ2-1, with TRBD2 as a possible D gene (5 bases). V dropped 4 bases and J dropped 4 bases, with 9 bases sitting between them. Germline CDR1 is SGHRS and CDR2 is YFSETQ. This CDR3 spans 13 amino acids. CDR3: CASSRDLYNEQFF. In DNA form, the CDR3 reads TGCGCCAGCAGCCGGGATCTATACAATGAGCAGTTCTTC.

The rearrangement joins TRBV29-1 to TRBJ2-7; 11 bases align to TRBD2. The ends lost 4 bases at V and 4 bases at J; junction bases unmatched: 12. CDR1 is SQVTM and CDR2 is ANQGSEA in the germline V gene. The CDR3 length is 16 residues. Here the CDR3 reads CSVGKQTSGIRYEQYF. The CDR3 DNA reads TGCAGCGTTGGAAAACAGACTAGCGGGATAAGGTACGAGCAGTACTTC.

The chain recombines TRBV5-1 with TRBJ2-3; 11 nucleotides agree with TRBD2. CDR1 is SGHRS, CDR2 YFSETQ, per germline. The CDR3 is 17 residues long. The trim removed 3 bases at V and 4 bases at J, leaving 10 bases unmatched. CDR3 loop: CASSSGTSGSLSDTQYF. Written as DNA, the CDR3 is TGCGCCAGCAGCTCCGGGACTAGCGGTTCCCTCTCAGATACGCAGTATTTT.

This rearrangement joins TRBV4-1 to TRBJ1-1, with 7 bases identical to TRBD1. Germline V CDR1 and CDR2: MGHRA, YSYEKL. V was clipped by 3 bases and J by 3 bases; unmatched bases: 7. The CDR3 length is 15 residues. The CDR3 sequence: CASSHRTGVDTEAFF. CDR3 bases: TGCGCCAGCAGCCACCGTACAGGGGTAGACACTGAAGCTTTCTTT.

The gene calls are TRBV6-1 and TRBJ1-2; D unresolved. This CDR3 has 15 amino acids. Germline V gene sequence: CDR1 MNHNS, CDR2 SASEGT. V dropped 10 bases and J dropped 0 bases, with 18 bases sitting between them. The CDR3 DNA sequence: TGTGCCACGGTTAAGAATCCAGGCACTAACTATGGCTACACCTTC. Protein product: CATVKNPGTNYGYTF.

The chain employs TRBV29-1 and TRBJ2-7; TRBD1 matches at 7 bases. The CDR3 has 12 residues. The J segment lost 3 bases and the V segment lost 5 bases, leaving 4 bases of the junction unmatched. The germline gives CDR1 SQVTM, CDR2 ANQGSEA. Written as DNA, the CDR3 is TGCAGCGTTATAACAGGGGACTACGAGCAGTACTTC. Translating gives CSVITGDYEQYF.

This chain connects TRBV5-1 to TRBJ2-3; 16 nucleotides align to TRBD2. The CDR3 runs 16 residues. Germline-derived CDR1 and CDR2 are SGHRS and YFSETQ. Germline trimming cut 6 bases from V and 3 bases from J; bases unmatched to any gene: 4. CDR3 amino acids: CASKGLAGGRTDTQYF. CDR3 in DNA: TGCGCCAGCAAGGGACTAGCGGGAGGGAGAACAGATACGCAGTATTTT.

V usage is TRBV6-6 and J usage is TRBJ2-3; tentatively, D is TRBD1 (6 bases). The CDR3 has 15 residues. Trimming pared 2 bases from V and 5 bases from J, leaving 14 bases between. Germline CDR1 reads MNHNY; CDR2 reads SVGAGI (reference sequence). The CDR3 protein is CASSYGGLDQDTQYF. DNA of the CDR3: TGTGCCAGCAGTTACGGGGGCTTGGATCAAGATACGCAGTATTTT.

CDR3 sequence: CASSVLAGGPYNEQFF. Here the CDR3 DNA reads TGTGCCAGCAGCGTATTAGCGGGAGGGCCGTACAATGAGCAGTTCTTC. This rearrangement joins TRBV7-6 to TRBJ2-1; 11 nucleotides match TRBD2. J was trimmed by 4 bases and V by 5 bases; bases with no gene match: 7. The CDR3 has 16 residues. Germline V gives CDR1 SGHVS, CDR2 FNYEAQ.

In DNA form, the CDR3 reads TGTGCCAGCAGTTTATCCCTCGGACAGGGCCAAGAGACCCAGTACTTC. Translating it yields CASSLSLGQGQETQYF. The chain has TRBV27 and TRBJ2-5; TRBD1 agrees at 8 bases. V gave up 0 bases and J gave up 1 base; unmatched junction bases: 4. CDR1 is MNHEY and CDR2 is SMNVEV in the germline V gene (reference sequence). The CDR3 length is 16 residues.

The chain employs TRBV10-3 and TRBJ1-5, with 9 bases aligning to TRBD1. The CDR3 has 13 residues. CDR1 and CDR2 (germline): ENHRY, SYGVKD. Here the CDR3 DNA reads TGTGCAATCCGGGACAGGGATAATCAGCCCCAGCATTTT. This encodes CAIRDRDNQPQHF.

This chain's CDR3 is CASSIGGAALSGELFF. The CDR3 DNA reads as TGTGCCAGTTCAATAGGAGGGGCAGCCCTCTCCGGGGAGCTGTTTTTT. The rearrangement joins TRBV7-3 to TRBJ2-2; a possible D gene is TRBD2 (6 bases). V was cut by 9 bases and J by 6 bases, with 23 bases left in between. Germline CDR1 SGHTA, CDR2 FQGTGA. This CDR3 region has 16 residues.

This clone was recorded only once. The J gene is TRBJ2-1, the V gene TRBV14, with 9 bases fitting TRBD2. CDR3 length: 15 residues. V shed 4 bases and J 5 bases; nucleotides not matched to a gene: 6. Germline CDR1 SGHDN, CDR2 FVKESK. The CDR3 nucleotides read TGTGCCAGCAGCCGAGGACTAGCGATCGACAATGAGCAGTTCTTC. The encoded protein is CASSRGLAIDNEQFF.

The V and J genes are TRBV28 and TRBJ2-7, with 12 positions matching TRBD2. The CDR3 runs to 16 residues. Germline V lookup: CDR1 MDHEN, CDR2 SYDVKM. With V trimmed by 3 bases and J by 5 bases, 8 bases remained unmatched. CDR3 protein: CASSFLRTSGMDEQYF. The DNA for the CDR3 is TGTGCCAGCAGTTTCCTACGGACTAGCGGGATGGACGAGCAGTACTTC.

The V call is TRBV27, the J call TRBJ1-5, with D tentatively TRBD1 (5 bases). Trimming left V 6 bases short and J 7 bases short, with 16 bases between. Germline CDR1 and CDR2: MNHEY and SMNVEV (reference sequence). The CDR3 is made up of 14 amino acids. CDR3 coding DNA: TGTGCCAGCAGACAGGCGATCACGGAGCAGCCCCAGCATTTT. Amino acids: CASRQAITEQPQHF.

This chain connects TRBV28 to TRBJ1-4; D not resolved. Trimming shortened V by 7 bases and J by 0 bases, and 12 bases separated the two germline ends. Germline V CDR1 and CDR2: MDHEN, SYDVKM. The CDR3 runs to 15 residues. This chain's CDR3 is CASNTNRATNEKLFF. The CDR3 DNA is TGTGCCAGCAATACCAACAGAGCAACTAATGAAAAACTGTTTTTT.

This chain connects TRBV10-3 to TRBJ1-5; TRBD1 matches at 7 bases. Trimming removed 0 bases from V and 5 bases from J; junction bases left unmatched: 7. This CDR3 contains 16 residues. Germline loops: CDR1 ENHRY, CDR2 SYGVKD. The CDR3 region has the DNA TGTGCCATCAGTGAGTCGGGGCCAGGGGGATATCAGCCCCAGCATTTT. This codes for CAISESGPGGYQPQHF.

The chain couples TRBV13 to TRBJ2-1; D might be TRBD1 (6 bases). Trimming pared 4 bases from V and 5 bases from J, leaving 18 bases between. This CDR3 has 16 amino acids. Per the germline V gene, CDR1 is PRHDT and CDR2 is FYEKMQ (reference sequence). The DNA for the CDR3 is TGTGCCAGCAGCTCGACTCAGGGGAATAGAGACAATGAGCAGTTCTTC. It yields the protein CASSSTQGNRDNEQFF.

The CDR3 protein is CASREEGWADTQYF. For the CDR3, the DNA is TGCGCCAGCAGGGAGGAGGGTTGGGCAGATACGCAGTATTTT. The chain links TRBV5-1 to TRBJ2-3; TRBD2 is a possible D gene (6 bases). Germline assignment: CDR1 SGHRS and CDR2 YFSETQ. CDR3 length: 14 residues. V lost 5 bases to trimming and J lost 4 bases, with 14 bases between them.

V usage is TRBV4-2 and J usage is TRBJ2-3; 10 bases map to TRBD2. This CDR3 region has 17 residues. Germline CDR1 reads LGHNA; CDR2 reads YNFKEQ. Losses at the gene ends were 0 bases for V and 5 bases for J; bases not matched to a gene: 8. CDR3 bases: TGTGCCAGCAGCCAAGATGCGGCTAGCGGGAGTATAGATACGCAGTATTTT. Its protein is CASSQDAASGSIDTQYF.

The V and J genes are TRBV27 and TRBJ2-1; 7 bases line up with TRBD2. The germline V gene encodes CDR1 MNHEY and CDR2 SMNVEV (reference sequence). The CDR3 covers 16 residues. V was pared by 5 bases and J by 1 base, with 8 bases of the junction left unmatched. The CDR3, as DNA: TGTGCCAGCAGTCCACGACTGGGGGGGTCCTACAATGAGCAGTTCTTC. Translating it yields CASSPRLGGSYNEQFF.

V and J are TRBV27 and TRBJ2-7; TRBD1 matches 9 bases. The germline gives CDR1 MNHEY, CDR2 SMNVEV (reference sequence). V shed 6 bases, J shed 0 bases, and the junction held 3 bases outside the gene matches. The CDR3 consists of 14 residues. The CDR3 here is CASRGQGSSYEQYF. DNA for the CDR3: TGTGCCAGCAGGGGACAGGGTAGCTCCTACGAGCAGTACTTC.

J is TRBJ1-3 and V is TRBV29-1; 7 nucleotides line up with TRBD1. The germline V gene encodes CDR1 SQVTM and CDR2 ANQGSEA. V lost 7 bases and J lost 0; bases outside the gene matches: 9. CDR3 length equals 15 residues. CDR3 DNA sequence: TGCAGCGCCACGTCACAGGGGATCTCTGGAAACACCATATATTTT. Amino acids: CSATSQGISGNTIYF.

The CDR3, as DNA: TGTGCCAGCAGTAGCTACAGGGGGAACAACTACGAGCAGTACTTC. Its translation is CASSSYRGNNYEQYF. The gene calls are TRBV11-2 and TRBJ2-7; 8 bases match TRBD1. The CDR3 sequence is 15 residues long. Germline trimming cut 6 bases from V and 3 bases from J; bases unmatched to any gene: 10. Per the germline V gene, CDR1 is SGHAT and CDR2 is FQNNGV.

V is TRBV6-1 and J is TRBJ2-7; unclear D gene. Trimming pared 2 bases from V and 3 bases from J, leaving 14 bases between. The CDR3 is 15 amino acids. From germline, CDR1 is MNHNS and CDR2 SASEGT. CDR3 amino acids: CASSEPLEPFYEQYF. The CDR3 nucleotides are TGTGCCAGCAGTGAACCCCTAGAACCCTTCTACGAGCAGTACTTC.

The J gene is TRBJ2-7, the V gene TRBV18; the match to TRBD2 covers 7 bases. Germline assignment: CDR1 KGHSH and CDR2 LQKENI. V dropped 5 bases and J dropped 0; count of bases not matched to a gene: 10. The CDR3 length is 16 residues. The DNA of the CDR3 is TGTGCCAGCTCAGCCTCTACTAGCGTGAGCTCCTACGAGCAGTACTTC. Translation: CASSASTSVSSYEQYF.

This clone was counted a few times. The rearrangement uses TRBV5-1 and TRBJ2-7, with TRBD2 as a possible D gene (5 bases). Looked up from germline, CDR1 is SGHRS and CDR2 is YFSETQ. CDR3 length: 15 residues. Trimming left V 2 bases short and J 9 bases short, with 21 bases between. The CDR3 DNA follows: TGCGCCAGCAGCTTTTACGGCCGACTCGGGGTGGGGCAGTACTTC. Amino acid sequence: CASSFYGRLGVGQYF.